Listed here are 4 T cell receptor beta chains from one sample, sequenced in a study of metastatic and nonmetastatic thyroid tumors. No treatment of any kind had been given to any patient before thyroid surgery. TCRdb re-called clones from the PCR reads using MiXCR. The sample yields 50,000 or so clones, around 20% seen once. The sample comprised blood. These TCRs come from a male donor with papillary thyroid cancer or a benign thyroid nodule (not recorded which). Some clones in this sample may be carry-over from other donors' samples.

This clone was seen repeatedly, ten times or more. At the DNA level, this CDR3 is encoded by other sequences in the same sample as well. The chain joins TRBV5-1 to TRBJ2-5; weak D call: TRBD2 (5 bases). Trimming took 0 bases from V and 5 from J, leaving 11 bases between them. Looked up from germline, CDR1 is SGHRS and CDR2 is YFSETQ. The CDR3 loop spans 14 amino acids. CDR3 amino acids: CASSLAPGGETQYF. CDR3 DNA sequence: TGCGCCAGCAGCTTGGCGCCAGGCGGGGAGACCCAGTACTTC.

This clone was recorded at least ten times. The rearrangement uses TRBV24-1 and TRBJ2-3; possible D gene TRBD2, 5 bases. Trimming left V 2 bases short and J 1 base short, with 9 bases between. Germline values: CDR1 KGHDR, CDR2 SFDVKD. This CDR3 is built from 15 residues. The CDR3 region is CATSDSWTGTDTQYF. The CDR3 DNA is TGTGCCACCAGTGATTCGTGGACTGGCACAGATACGCAGTATTTT.

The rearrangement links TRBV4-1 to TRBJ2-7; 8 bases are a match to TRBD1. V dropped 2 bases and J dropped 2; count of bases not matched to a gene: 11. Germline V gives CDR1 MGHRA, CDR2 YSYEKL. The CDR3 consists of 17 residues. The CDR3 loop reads CASSQSVERDRTYEQYF. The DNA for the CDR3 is TGCGCCAGCAGCCAATCCGTGGAACGGGACAGGACCTACGAGCAGTACTTC.

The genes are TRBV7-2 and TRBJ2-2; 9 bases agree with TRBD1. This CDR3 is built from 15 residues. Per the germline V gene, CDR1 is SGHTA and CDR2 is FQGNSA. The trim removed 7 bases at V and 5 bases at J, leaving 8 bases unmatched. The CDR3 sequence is CASITGQGITGELFF. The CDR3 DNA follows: TGTGCCAGCATCACCGGACAGGGGATAACCGGGGAGCTGTTTTTT.